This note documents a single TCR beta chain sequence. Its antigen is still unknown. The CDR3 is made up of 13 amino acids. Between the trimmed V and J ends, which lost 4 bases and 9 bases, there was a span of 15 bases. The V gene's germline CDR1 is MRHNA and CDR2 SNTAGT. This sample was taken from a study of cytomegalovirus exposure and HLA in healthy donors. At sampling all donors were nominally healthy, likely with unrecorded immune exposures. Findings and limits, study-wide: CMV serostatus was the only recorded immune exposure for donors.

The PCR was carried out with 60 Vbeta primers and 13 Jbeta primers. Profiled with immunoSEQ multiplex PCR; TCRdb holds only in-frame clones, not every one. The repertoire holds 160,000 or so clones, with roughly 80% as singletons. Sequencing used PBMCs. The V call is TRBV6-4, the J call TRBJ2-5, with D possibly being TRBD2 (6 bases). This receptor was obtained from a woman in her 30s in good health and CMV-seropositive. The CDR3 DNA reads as TGTGCCAGCAGTGTAGTGGACGGGGGAGCCCAGTACTTC. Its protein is CASSVVDGGAQYF.